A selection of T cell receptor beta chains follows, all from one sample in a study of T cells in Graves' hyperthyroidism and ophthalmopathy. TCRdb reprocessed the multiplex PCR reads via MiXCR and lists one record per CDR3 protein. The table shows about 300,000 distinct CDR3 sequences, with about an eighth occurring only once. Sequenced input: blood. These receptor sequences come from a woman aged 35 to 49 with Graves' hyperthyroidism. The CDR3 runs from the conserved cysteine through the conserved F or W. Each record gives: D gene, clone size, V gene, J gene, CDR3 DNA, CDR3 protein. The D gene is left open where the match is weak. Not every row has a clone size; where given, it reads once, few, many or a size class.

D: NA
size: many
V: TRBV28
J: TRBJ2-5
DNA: TGTGCCAGCAGTTTGGGGGATTACGTAAGGACACCTCCGGTGGAGACCCAGTACTTC
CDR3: CASSLGDYVRTPPVETQYF

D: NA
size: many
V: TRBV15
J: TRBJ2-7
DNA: TGTGCCACCAGCAGCCCTCAAGGCTCCTACGAGCAGTACTTC
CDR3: CATSSPQGSYEQYF

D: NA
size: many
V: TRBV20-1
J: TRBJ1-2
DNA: TGCAGTGCTAGAGGCAGGGTCTATGGCTACACCTTC
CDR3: CSARGRVYGYTF

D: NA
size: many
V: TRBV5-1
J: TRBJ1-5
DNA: TGCGCCAGCAGCAGGGAAAACGGCAATCAGCCCCAGCATTTT
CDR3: CASSRENGNQPQHF

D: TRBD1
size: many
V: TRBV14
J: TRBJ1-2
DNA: TGTGCCAGCAGCCTGACTGGAGACAGGGGGCGCAACTATGGCTACACCTTC
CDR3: CASSLTGDRGRNYGYTF

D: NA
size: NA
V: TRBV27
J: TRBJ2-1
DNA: TGTGCCAGCAGTTTCAATGGGCCCCTCATCAATGAGCAGTTCTTC
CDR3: CASSFNGPLINEQFF

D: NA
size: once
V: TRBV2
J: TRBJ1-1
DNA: TGTGCCAGCGGGGCCACAGGGTTGGGAACTGAAGCTTTCTTT
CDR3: CASGATGLGTEAFF

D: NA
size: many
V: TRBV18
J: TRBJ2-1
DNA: TGTGCCAGCTCACCCGACTTCTGGCAGGCCTCCTACAATGAGCAGTTCTTC
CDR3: CASSPDFWQASYNEQFF

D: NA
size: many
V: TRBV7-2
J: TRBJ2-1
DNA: TGTGCCAGCAGCATACTAGCTTTAAGCTCCTACAATGAGCAGTTCTTC
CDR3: CASSILALSSYNEQFF

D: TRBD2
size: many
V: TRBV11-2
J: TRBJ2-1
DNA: TGTGCCAGCAGCCAAGGGAGGGGCCCACACAATGAGCAGTTCTTC
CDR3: CASSQGRGPHNEQFF

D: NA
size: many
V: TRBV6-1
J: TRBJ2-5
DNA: TGTGCCAGCAGCAACCCGGGAACACAAGAGACCCAGTACTTC
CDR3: CASSNPGTQETQYF

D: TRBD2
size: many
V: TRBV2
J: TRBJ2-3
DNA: TGTGCCAGCTCCTCCACGGGGGGATCAGATACGCAGTATTTT
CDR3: CASSSTGGSDTQYF

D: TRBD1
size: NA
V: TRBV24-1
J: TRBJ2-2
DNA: TGTGCCACCAGTTCCCCGCCCGGGACAGAGAACACCGGGGAGCTGTTTTTT
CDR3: CATSSPPGTENTGELFF

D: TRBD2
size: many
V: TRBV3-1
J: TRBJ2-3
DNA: TGTGCCAGCAGCCCTACGGGACTAGCGGGAACAGATACGCAGTATTTT
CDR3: CASSPTGLAGTDTQYF

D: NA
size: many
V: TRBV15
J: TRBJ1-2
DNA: TGTGCCACCAGCAGAGTAGTGACACAAAGCGGCTACACCTTC
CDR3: CATSRVVTQSGYTF

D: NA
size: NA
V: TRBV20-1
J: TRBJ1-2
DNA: TGCAGTGCTAGACAGCCTAGTTTGGAGGGCTACACCTTC
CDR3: CSARQPSLEGYTF

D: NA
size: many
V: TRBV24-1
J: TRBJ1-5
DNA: TGTGCCACCAGTGATCGAGACCAGCCCCAGCATTTT
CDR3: CATSDRDQPQHF

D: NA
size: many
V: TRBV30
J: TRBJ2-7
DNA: TGTGCCTGGTTACGGACAGAGCCCTACGAGCAGTACTTC
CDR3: CAWLRTEPYEQYF

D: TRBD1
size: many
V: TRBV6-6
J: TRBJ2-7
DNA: TGTGCCAGCAGTTACCTGGGGACAGGGGCGCTCGAGCAGTACTTC
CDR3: CASSYLGTGALEQYF

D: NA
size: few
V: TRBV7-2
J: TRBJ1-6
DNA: TGTGCCAGCAGCTTCGTTCGACAGAATTCACCCCTCCACTTT
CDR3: CASSFVRQNSPLHF

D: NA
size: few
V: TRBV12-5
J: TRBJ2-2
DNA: TGTGCTAGTGGGCCCGCCCAGGGATCGACCGGGGAGCTGTTTTTT
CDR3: CASGPAQGSTGELFF

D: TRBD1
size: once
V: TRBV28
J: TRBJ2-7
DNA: TGTGCCAGCAGTTTGGGGACAGGGGGCGTGAACGAGCAGTACTTC
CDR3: CASSLGTGGVNEQYF

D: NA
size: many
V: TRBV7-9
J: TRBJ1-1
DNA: TGTGCCAGCAGCTTAGATGGGGTCGGCACTGAAGCTTTCTTT
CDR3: CASSLDGVGTEAFF

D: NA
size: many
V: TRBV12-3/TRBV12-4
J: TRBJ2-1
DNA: TGTGCCAGCAGCTCTATGGGCAATGAGCAGTTCTTC
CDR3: CASSSMGNEQFF

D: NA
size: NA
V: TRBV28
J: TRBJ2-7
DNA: TGTGCCAGCAGTCTGACTAGACCCGCCTACGAGCAGTACTTC
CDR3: CASSLTRPAYEQYF

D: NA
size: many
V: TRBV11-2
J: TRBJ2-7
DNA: TGTGCCAGCAGCTTAGGAGGGGCCGAGCAGTACTTC
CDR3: CASSLGGAEQYF

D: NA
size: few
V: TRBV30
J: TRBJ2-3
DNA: TGTGCCTGGAGTAGACTATCGATCAGCACAGATACGCAGTATTTT
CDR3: CAWSRLSISTDTQYF

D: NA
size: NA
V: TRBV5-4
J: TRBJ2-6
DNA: TGTGCCAGCAGCTTGGAACCGCTCGGGCGGGCCAACGTCCTGACTTTC
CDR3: CASSLEPLGRANVLTF

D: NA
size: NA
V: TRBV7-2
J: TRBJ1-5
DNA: TGTGCCAGCAGCTCGGAGACAGGCATTTATAGCAATCAGCCCCAGCATTTT
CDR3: CASSSETGIYSNQPQHF